A selection of T cell receptor beta chains follows, all from one sample in a study of human T cells and chemical hapten exposure. TCRdb recomputed calls from the RACE reads with MiXCR, one row per CDR3 protein. The table includes about 140,000 distinct CDR3 sequences, around 11% detected once. The sequences come from whole blood, collected in connection with sensitization to the hapten diphenylcyclopropenone (DPC). Receptor source: a woman aged 45 to 65 with alopecia areata. Some clones in this sample may be carry-over from other donors' samples. The CDR3 runs from the conserved cysteine through the conserved F or W. D genes are given only for firm matches. Clone size appears in some rows only: once, few, many, or a class for an expanded clone.

CDR3aa | CDR3nt | abundance | j_gene | v_gene | d_gene
CASSPGAGGTDTQYF | TGTGCCAGCAGCCCCGGAGCGGGAGGCACAGATACGCAGTATTTT | - | TRBJ2-3 | TRBV7-9 | TRBD2
CAIARTGVAEAFF | TGTGCCATCGCGCGGACAGGGGTGGCTGAAGCTTTCTTT | few | TRBJ1-1 | TRBV10-3 | TRBD1
CASSPKALAEQYF | TGTGCCAGCTCACCCAAGGCGCTCGCCGAGCAGTACTTC | - | TRBJ2-7 | TRBV18 | -
CSVIPGGVAFF | TGCAGCGTTATCCCCGGGGGAGTAGCTTTCTTT | few | TRBJ1-1 | TRBV29-1 | -
CASSRGDQPQHF | TGTGCCAGCAGTCGAGGGGATCAGCCCCAGCATTTT | many | TRBJ1-5 | TRBV2 | -
CASSTGRGQYF | TGTGCCAGCAGCACGGGCCGAGGGCAGTACTTC | many | TRBJ2-7 | TRBV11-2 | -
CATSGRGNQPQHF | TGTGCCACCTCAGGCAGGGGAAATCAGCCCCAGCATTTT | - | TRBJ1-5 | TRBV15 | -
CASSLTVVGGETQYF | TGTGCCAGCAGCTTAACGGTGGTGGGGGGAGAGACCCAGTACTTC | few | TRBJ2-5 | TRBV11-2 | -
CASSLLGGRGNEQFF | TGTGCCAGCAGCTTACTTGGCGGGAGGGGGAATGAGCAGTTCTTC | many | TRBJ2-1 | TRBV11-2 | TRBD2
CASSYMGQFNSPLHF | TGTGCCAGCAGTTACATGGGACAGTTTAATTCACCCCTCCACTTT | few | TRBJ1-6 | TRBV6-5 | TRBD1
CASSFGPTDTQYF | TGTGCCAGCAGCTTTGGCCCCACAGATACGCAGTATTTT | few | TRBJ2-3 | TRBV7-3 | -
CASSKVGSGSSYEQYF | - | few | TRBJ2-7 | TRBV21-1 | -
CASSFWRDTEAFF | TGTGCCAGCAGTTTTTGGAGAGACACTGAAGCTTTCTTT | - | TRBJ1-1 | TRBV27 | -
CASSQVRSSGGPSTDTQYF | TGTGCCAGCAGCCAAGTAAGGTCTAGCGGGGGGCCCAGCACAGATACGCAGTATTTT | few | TRBJ2-3 | TRBV4-2 | TRBD2
CASSRPEGANTEAFF | TGTGCCAGCAGCCGCCCAGAGGGGGCGAACACTGAAGCTTTCTTT | many | TRBJ1-1 | TRBV12-3/TRBV12-4 | TRBD1
CATSDWTSGRAVDTQYF | TGTGCCACCAGTGATTGGACTAGCGGGAGGGCCGTGGATACGCAGTATTTT | few | TRBJ2-3 | TRBV24-1 | TRBD2
CASNPKAQLTHEQYF | TGTGCCAGCAACCCAAAGGCCCAGCTCACCCACGAGCAGTACTTC | few | TRBJ2-7 | TRBV6-5 | -
CASSLAGASNEQFF | TGTGCCAGCAGCTTGGCAGGGGCCTCCAATGAGCAGTTCTTC | few | TRBJ2-1 | TRBV11-2 | -
CSVADPGLAGGSEQFF | TGCAGCGTTGCGGACCCGGGACTAGCGGGAGGAAGTGAGCAGTTCTTC | - | TRBJ2-1 | TRBV29-1 | TRBD2
CASSFSSDTQYF | TGTGCCAGCAGCTTTTCATCAGATACGCAGTATTTT | - | TRBJ2-3 | TRBV11-2 | -
CAWSDPGQGGTEAFF | TGTGCCTGGAGCGACCCGGGACAGGGGGGGACTGAAGCTTTCTTT | - | TRBJ1-1 | TRBV30 | TRBD1
CASSHSVLAGVDETQYF | TGTGCCAGCAGCCATTCCGTCCTAGCGGGAGTTGACGAGACCCAGTACTTC | - | TRBJ2-5 | TRBV11-2 | TRBD2
CSGQGSGELFF | TGCAGCGGACAGGGGAGCGGGGAGCTGTTTTTT | - | TRBJ2-2 | TRBV29-1 | TRBD1
CASSYPQGNQPQHF | TGTGCCAGCAGTTACCCTCAGGGTAATCAGCCCCAGCATTTT | once | TRBJ1-5 | TRBV6-2/TRBV6-3 | -
CASSPGLAGGRYEQYF | TGTGCCAGCAGCCCGGGACTAGCGGGAGGTAGATACGAGCAGTACTTC | - | TRBJ2-7 | TRBV5-4 | TRBD2
CSETIHNEQFF | TGCAGCGAGACTATCCACAATGAGCAGTTCTTC | - | TRBJ2-1 | TRBV29-1 | -
CSVSLGLAGVNEQFF | TGCAGCGTTTCTTTGGGACTAGCGGGAGTGAATGAGCAGTTCTTC | few | TRBJ2-1 | TRBV29-1 | TRBD2
CATSPSGSEQFF | TGTGCCACCAGTCCCTCCGGGAGTGAGCAGTTCTTC | few | TRBJ2-1 | TRBV24-1 | -
CASSPGPLSYNEQFF | TGTGCCAGCAGCCCGGGACCGCTCTCCTACAATGAGCAGTTCTTC | many | TRBJ2-1 | TRBV14 | -
CASSSGNSYNEQFF | TGCGCCAGCAGTAGCGGGAACTCCTACAATGAGCAGTTCTTC | - | TRBJ2-1 | TRBV10-2 | TRBD2
CASSFDRSSYNEQFF | TGTGCCAGCAGCTTCGACAGGAGCTCCTACAATGAGCAGTTCTTC | many | TRBJ2-1 | TRBV7-3 | -
CSVEDRRGTEAFF | TGCAGCGTTGAAGATCGCAGGGGCACTGAAGCTTTCTTT | - | TRBJ1-1 | TRBV29-1 | -
CASSYRGTVNTEAFF | TGTGCCAGCAGTTACAGGGGGACGGTGAACACTGAAGCTTTCTTT | - | TRBJ1-1 | TRBV6-2/TRBV6-3 | -
CASSLHFQTGELFF | TGTGCCAGCAGCTTGCATTTTCAGACCGGGGAGCTGTTTTTT | many | TRBJ2-2 | TRBV5-5 | -
CASSLEWRDSPLHF | TGTGCCAGCAGCTTAGAATGGAGGGATTCACCCCTCCACTTT | - | TRBJ1-6 | TRBV11-2 | -
CASSSAGSGLAVQETQYF | TGTGCCAGCAGCTCAGCGGGGTCCGGACTAGCGGTCCAAGAGACCCAGTACTTC | - | TRBJ2-5 | TRBV7-2 | TRBD2
CSVGIGAVQETQYF | TGCAGCGTTGGGATTGGCGCCGTCCAAGAGACCCAGTACTTC | few | TRBJ2-5 | TRBV29-1 | -
CASSVVGDSYEQYF | TGTGCCAGCAGCGTAGTGGGCGACTCCTACGAGCAGTACTTC | many | TRBJ2-7 | TRBV9 | -
CASSLARGSFTADTQYF | TGTGCCAGCAGCCTGGCCAGGGGAAGTTTCACGGCAGATACGCAGTATTTT | - | TRBJ2-3 | TRBV7-9 | -
CAWTRTGATSGNTIYF | TGTGCCTGGACGAGGACAGGGGCAACATCTGGAAACACCATATATTTT | many | TRBJ1-3 | TRBV30 | TRBD1
CAWSVSTNGQFF | TGTGCCTGGAGTGTATCTACCAATGGGCAGTTCTTC | - | TRBJ2-1 | TRBV30 | -
CASTRGRAVETQYF | TGTGCCAGCACCCGAGGCAGGGCCGTAGAGACCCAGTACTTC | many | TRBJ2-5 | TRBV2 | -
CASSVGLAGGGETQYF | TGTGCCAGCAGCGTAGGACTAGCGGGAGGGGGCGAGACCCAGTACTTC | - | TRBJ2-5 | TRBV9 | TRBD2
CASSVGLAGGYEQYF | TGTGCCAGCAGCGTAGGGCTAGCGGGAGGCTACGAGCAGTACTTC | - | TRBJ2-7 | TRBV9 | TRBD2
CATSEGHDYTGELFF | TGTGCCACCAGTGAGGGACATGATTACACCGGGGAGCTGTTTTTT | medium-sized | TRBJ2-2 | TRBV24-1 | -
CASSLEQGVGELFF | TGTGCCAGCAGCTTAGAACAGGGCGTCGGGGAGCTGTTTTTT | - | TRBJ2-2 | TRBV11-2 | -
CASSSDVTQPQHF | TGTGCCAGTAGTTCGGACGTGACTCAGCCCCAGCATTTT | - | TRBJ1-5 | TRBV19 | -
CASSPTGAHTQYF | TGTGCCAGCAGTCCAACAGGGGCCCATACGCAGTATTTT | many | TRBJ2-3 | TRBV12-3/TRBV12-4 | TRBD1
CASSTLTSGKAKNIQYF | TGTGCCAGTAGTACTCTGACTAGCGGGAAGGCCAAAAACATTCAGTACTTC | - | TRBJ2-4 | TRBV19 | TRBD2
CASSVDGTSGTYEQYF | TGTGCCAGCAGCGTAGATGGGACTAGCGGTACCTACGAGCAGTACTTC | - | TRBJ2-7 | TRBV9 | TRBD2
CASSPMTSGVSYEQYF | TGTGCCAGCTCACCGATGACTAGCGGGGTTTCCTACGAGCAGTACTTC | many | TRBJ2-7 | TRBV18 | TRBD2
CASSSGDRRLNTEAFF | TGTGCCAGCAGCTCGGGGGACAGGCGCCTGAACACTGAAGCTTTCTTT | - | TRBJ1-1 | TRBV13 | TRBD1
CASSSATSGIYNEQFF | TGTGCCAGCAGCTCAGCGACTAGCGGGATTTACAATGAGCAGTTCTTC | many | TRBJ2-1 | TRBV7-9 | TRBD2
CASSAPGLAGGPGQFF | TGTGCCAGCAGCGCCCCGGGACTAGCGGGAGGGCCGGGTCAGTTCTTC | - | TRBJ2-1 | TRBV7-2 | TRBD2
CAISEVGTSNQPQHF | TGTGCCATCAGTGAGGTAGGCACTAGCAATCAGCCCCAGCATTTT | many | TRBJ1-5 | TRBV10-3 | -
CSASPPTANTEAFF | TGCAGTGCTAGTCCCCCCACAGCGAACACTGAAGCTTTCTTT | few | TRBJ1-1 | TRBV20-1 | -
CASSWGEGNTEAFF | TGTGCCAGCAGTTGGGGGGAGGGGAACACTGAAGCTTTCTTT | few | TRBJ1-1 | TRBV27 | -